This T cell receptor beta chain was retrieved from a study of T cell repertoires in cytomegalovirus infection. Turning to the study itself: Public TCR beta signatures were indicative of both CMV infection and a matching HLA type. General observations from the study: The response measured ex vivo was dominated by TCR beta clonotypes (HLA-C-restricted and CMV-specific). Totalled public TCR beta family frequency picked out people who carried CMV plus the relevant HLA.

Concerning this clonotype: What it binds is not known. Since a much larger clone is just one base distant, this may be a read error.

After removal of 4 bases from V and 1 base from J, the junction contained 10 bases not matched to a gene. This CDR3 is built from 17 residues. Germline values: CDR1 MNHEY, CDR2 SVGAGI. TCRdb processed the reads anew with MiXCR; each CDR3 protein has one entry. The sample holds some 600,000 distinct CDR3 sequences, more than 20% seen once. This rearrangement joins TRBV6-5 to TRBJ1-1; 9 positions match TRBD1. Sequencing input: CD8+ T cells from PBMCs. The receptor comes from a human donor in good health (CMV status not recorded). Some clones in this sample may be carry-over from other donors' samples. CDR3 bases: TGTGCCAGCAGTTCGGACAGGGGTAGAATCTGGAACACTGAAGCTTTCTTT. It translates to CASSSDRGRIWNTEAFF.